Sequencing of this T cell receptor (beta chain) was carried out in a study of spatial heterogeneity in lung cancer (dated by TCRdb to 2018 to 2020). Background for the entire study: More beta-chain than alpha-chain transcripts were consistently detected, likely reflecting higher beta-chain transcript abundance. In tumor regions, TCR transcript counts showed a strong correlation with a T cell transcriptional module score from matched bulk RNA-seq. Nonsynonymous mutation counts, determined by whole-exome sequencing of tumor tissue, were related to TCR repertoire features. The study quantitatively compared TCR alpha and beta repertoires across multiple tumor regions, matched nontumor lung and blood in non-small cell lung cancer. In the raw uncorrected reads, each unique combination of TCR and UMI appeared more than ten times on average. At surgery, both alpha and beta chains were TCR-sequenced in around 240 tumor regions, 63 to 65 matched nontumor lung samples and some 56 PBMC samples. The full study reports these points: Additional single-cell paired TCR alpha and beta sequencing was considered necessary to confirm, at a functional level, the hypothesis that regional TCRs recognize regional mutations. Counts of ubiquitous and regional expanded TCRs were found to correlate with counts of ubiquitous and regional nonsynonymous mutations, respectively. The tumor nonsynonymous mutation count correlated with the number of expanded alpha and beta TCRs within the tumor. TCR-seq was estimated to cover only roughly 7% of tumor T cells for alpha chains and 13% to 15% for beta chains.

The CDR3 holds 13 amino acids from the cysteine to the phenylalanine. Only the CDR3 part of the read is kept: 39 bases, read in frame from the first base. V lost 3 bases and J lost 4 bases; the stretch between them is 4 bases long. In the germline V gene (reference sequence), CDR1 corresponds to MNHEY and CDR2 to SMNVEV. Libraries were constructed by 5' RACE. The data were produced on a NextSeq 500. The TCR library protocol attached a unique molecular identifier to each TCR cDNA molecule to allow correction of PCR and sequencing errors. In the source study's methods: Decombinator tools were used for TCR identification, UMI-based error correction and CDR3 extraction. Expanded TCRs were defined as those above a frequency of 2 per 1,000, corresponding to the top 1% of the tumor frequency distribution. Expanded tumor TCRs statistically deemed absent (corrected P<0.05) from at least one tumor region were classed as regional, and all other expanded tumor TCRs were classed as ubiquitous. Renyi diversity was calculated using the R vegan package after each repertoire was subsampled 100 times to 5,000 TCRs. To build CDR3 similarity networks, amino acid triplet string-kernel similarity was used, and CDR3s were connected when their pairwise similarity was above 0.82. Starting from the raw public reads, TCRdb applied fastp trimming at Q25, assembled clones with MiXCR and retained in-frame beta chains. Entries that share a CDR3 protein sequence are merged under the most common genes and DNA. It is TCRdb's table, rather than the study itself, that gives the V and J calls and clone size. This sample is represented by approximately 8,800 distinct CDR3 sequences; 4.5% of them were singletons. 11% of the sample goes to the ten largest clones.

This clonotype is deemed medium-sized (0.01 to 0.1%). This receptor's antigen is unknown. No base quality values were provided; no much bigger clone lies one nucleotide off. The time point tag for this specimen amounts to: sample taken at primary tumor resection. Samples were obtained from 65 to 90 patients with early-stage, untreated non-small cell lung cancer from the lung TRACERx cohort. For TCR sequencing, whole RNA was extracted from tumor and nontumor lung tissue, or from cryopreserved PBMC samples, and no cell sorting was done. A patient was chosen for TCR sequencing only when enough RNA was available from at least two tumor regions. Before being selected, tumor and adjacent nontumor lung specimens were reviewed by a lung pathologist.

The receptor comes from a female donor with early-stage non-small cell lung cancer. Material: lung tumor tissue, obtained at surgery. The rearranged segments are TRBV27 and TRBJ1-6, with no D gene named confidently. CDR3 protein: CASSLGYNSPLHF. At the DNA level, the sequence is TGTGCCAGCAGTTTGGGATATAATTCACCCCTCCACTTT.